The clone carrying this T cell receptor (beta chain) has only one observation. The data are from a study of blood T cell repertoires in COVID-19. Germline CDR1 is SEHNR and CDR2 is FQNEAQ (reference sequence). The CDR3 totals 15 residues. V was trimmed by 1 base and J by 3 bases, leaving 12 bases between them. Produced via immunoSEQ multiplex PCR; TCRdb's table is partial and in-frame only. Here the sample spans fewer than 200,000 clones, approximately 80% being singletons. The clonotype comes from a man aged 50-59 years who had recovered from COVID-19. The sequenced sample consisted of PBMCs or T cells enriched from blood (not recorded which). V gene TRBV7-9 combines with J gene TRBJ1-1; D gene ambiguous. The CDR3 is CASSLVLIQYTEAFF. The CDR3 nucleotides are TGTGCCAGCAGCTTAGTGCTGATCCAGTACACTGAAGCTTTCTTT.